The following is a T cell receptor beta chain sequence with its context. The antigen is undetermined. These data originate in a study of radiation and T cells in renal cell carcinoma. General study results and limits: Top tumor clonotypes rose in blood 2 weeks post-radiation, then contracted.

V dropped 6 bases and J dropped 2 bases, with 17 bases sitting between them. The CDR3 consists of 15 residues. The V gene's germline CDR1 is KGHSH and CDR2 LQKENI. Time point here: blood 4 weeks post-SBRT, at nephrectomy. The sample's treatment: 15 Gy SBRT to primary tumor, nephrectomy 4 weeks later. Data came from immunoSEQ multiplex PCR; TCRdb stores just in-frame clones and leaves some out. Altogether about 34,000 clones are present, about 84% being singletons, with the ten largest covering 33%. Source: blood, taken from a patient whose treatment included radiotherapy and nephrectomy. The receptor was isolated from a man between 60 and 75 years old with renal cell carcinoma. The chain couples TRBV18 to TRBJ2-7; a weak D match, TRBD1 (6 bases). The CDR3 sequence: CASSLQGHATYEQYF. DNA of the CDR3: TGTGCCAGCTCCCTACAGGGTCACGCTACCTACGAGCAGTACTTC.